Here is one TCR beta chain with its context. What it binds is unknown. Study-wide findings and caveats: Tumor memory CD4+ T cell TCR gene usage clustered with blood and lymph node memory CD4+ cells and lymph node naive CD4+ cells. Larger-cohort validation covered only one TCR beta V-J rearrangement.

TCRdb itself ran the 5' RACE reads through MiXCR, one entry per CDR3 protein. Here the sample spans over 50,000 distinct CDR3 sequences, over 20% being singletons. Trimming took off 2 bases at V and 1 base at J, with 9 bases between the two ends. The CDR3 runs to 14 residues. In germline, CDR1 is ENHRY, CDR2 SYGVKD. The sequenced material came from tumor-infiltrating naive CD4+ T cells sorted from the breast tumor. Subset of the sample: naive CD4+ T cells, CD4+CD45RA+CD25-. J is TRBJ2-7 and V is TRBV10-3; tentatively, D is TRBD2 (5 bases). The receptor's source is a female donor with breast cancer. CDR3 DNA sequence: TGTGCCATCAGTGAGGAACGGGAATCCTACGAGCAGTACTTC. This encodes CAISEERESYEQYF.